The 25 T cell receptor beta chains reported below all come from one sample, sequenced in a study of blood T cell repertoires in COVID-19. The method was immunoSEQ multiplex PCR; TCRdb's version includes in-frame clones alone and lacks a portion of them. The sample holds around 340,000 clones, around nine tenths seen once. Input material: peripheral blood. Receptors originate from a woman aged 55-70 years with COVID-19, enrolled during active disease.

V usage is TRBV5-5 and J usage is TRBJ1-6, with 8 bases that match TRBD1. With 1 base clipped from V and 5 bases from J, the junction kept 2 bases outside the gene matches. CDR1 is SGHKS, CDR2 YYEKEE, per germline (reference sequence). The CDR3 is 15 amino acids. In DNA, the CDR3 is TGTGCCAGCAGCTTGTTGACAGGGGATAATTCACCCCTCCACTTT. Translation: CASSLLTGDNSPLHF.

The chain links TRBV19 to TRBJ1-2, with D unresolved. Trimming removed 4 bases from V and 3 bases from J, with 9 bases in between. This CDR3 has 13 amino acids. Looked up from germline, CDR1 is LNHDA and CDR2 is SQIVND (reference sequence). CDR3 residues: CASSKNRDYGYTF. The CDR3 bases are TGTGCCAGTAGTAAAAACAGAGACTATGGCTACACCTTC.

J is TRBJ1-1 and V is TRBV7-9, with unresolved D. Germline CDR1 is SEHNR and CDR2 is FQNEAQ (reference sequence). The CDR3 consists of 13 residues. The V gene lost 2 bases and the J gene lost 2 bases, with 6 bases spanning the gap. The CDR3 sequence is CASSLFSNTEAFF. CDR3 coding DNA: TGTGCCAGCAGCTTATTCAGTAACACTGAAGCTTTCTTT.

This chain connects TRBV24-1 to TRBJ1-1, with D tentatively TRBD1 (6 bases). The CDR3 totals 15 residues. V was cut by 9 bases and J by 0 bases, with 16 bases left in between. Germline assignment: CDR1 KGHDR and CDR2 SFDVKD. The CDR3 DNA reads TGTGCCACCTCCCTCCTCGGACAGTTGAACACTGAAGCTTTCTTT. Translation gives CATSLLGQLNTEAFF.

This rearrangement joins TRBV28 to TRBJ1-5; the D is unclear. Germline V gene data show CDR1 as MDHEN and CDR2 as SYDVKM. There are 14 residues in the CDR3. V lost 6 bases and J lost 3, with 12 bases in between. The CDR3 bases are TGTGCCAGCAGCCGCCGAGTAACCAATCAGCCCCAGCATTTT. Amino acid sequence: CASSRRVTNQPQHF.

This clone was seen a single time. V usage is TRBV7-3 and J usage is TRBJ1-1, with D tentatively TRBD1 (6 bases). CDR1 and CDR2 (germline): SGHTA, FQGTGA. V was cut by 6 bases and J by 5 bases, with 22 bases left in between. The CDR3 totals 16 residues. Here the CDR3 reads CASRSLTGGAGTEAFF. CDR3 coding DNA: TGTGCCAGCAGATCCTTGACTGGGGGCGCAGGTACTGAAGCTTTCTTT.

The V gene is TRBV27, the J gene TRBJ1-2, with D possibly TRBD1 on 5 matching bases. The CDR3 is 15 residues long. The V gene's germline CDR1 is MNHEY and CDR2 SMNVEV (reference sequence). Trimming shortened V by 2 bases and J by 5 bases, and 15 bases separated the two germline ends. The CDR3 spells CASSLGGVGFYGYTF. The CDR3, as DNA: TGTGCCAGCAGTTTAGGAGGGGTGGGGTTTTATGGCTACACCTTC.

V usage is TRBV12-3 or TRBV12-4 and J usage is TRBJ1-1, with D hard to call. The CDR3 is 13 amino acids. Trimming removed 8 bases from V and 4 bases from J, with 14 bases in between. This CDR3 reads CASGQGEGTEAFF. The CDR3 DNA follows: TGTGCCAGCGGGCAAGGCGAGGGCACTGAAGCTTTCTTT.

The chain employs TRBV9 and TRBJ2-3; D is unresolved. The germline gives CDR1 SGDLS, CDR2 YYNGEE. This CDR3 contains 15 residues. The V end lost 0 bases, the J end lost 3 bases, and 11 bases lay between the germline ends. The chain's CDR3 is CASSVATLGTDTQYF. The CDR3 DNA sequence: TGTGCCAGCAGCGTAGCAACCCTCGGGACAGATACGCAGTATTTT.

V gene TRBV7-9 combines with J gene TRBJ2-2; weak D call: TRBD2 (5 bases). Between the trimmed V and J ends, which lost 5 bases and 6 bases, there was a span of 7 bases. Germline V gene sequence: CDR1 SEHNR, CDR2 FQNEAQ (reference sequence). The CDR3 is 12 amino acids. CDR3 coding DNA: TGTGCCAGCAGCCATAGCGCCGGGGAGCTGTTTTTT. This sequence encodes CASSHSAGELFF.

The chain uses TRBV19 and TRBJ1-3, with a tentative D call TRBD1 (6 bases). The germline gives CDR1 LNHDA, CDR2 SQIVND (reference sequence). This CDR3 is 16 amino acids long. V dropped 6 bases and J dropped 0 bases, with 15 bases sitting between them. In DNA form, the CDR3 reads TGTGCCAGTAGCGTACAGGGTGGGAGCTCTGGAAACACCATATATTTT. This gives the protein CASSVQGGSSGNTIYF.

V usage is TRBV6-2 or TRBV6-3 and J usage is TRBJ1-2, with D perhaps TRBD1 (6 bases). There are 14 residues in the CDR3. Germline V lookup: CDR1 MNHEY, CDR2 SVGEGT. Trimming took off 5 bases at V and 6 bases at J, with 16 bases between the two ends. The CDR3 spells CASSHSTGTNGYTF. The CDR3 coding sequence is TGTGCCAGCAGTCACAGTACAGGGACTAATGGCTACACCTTC.

The chain carries TRBV7-7 and TRBJ2-5; D is perhaps TRBD2 (6 bases). The CDR3 is 16 amino acids. CDR1 is SSHAT, CDR2 FNYEAQ, per germline (reference sequence). Trimming stripped 5 bases from V and 7 bases from J, with 23 bases between. The CDR3 DNA reads TGTGCCAGCAGCAACCTGGGACCGCGGACCGGGGGGACCCAGTACTTC. It translates to CASSNLGPRTGGTQYF.

This sequence joins TRBV7-8 and TRBJ1-1; 7 bases are a match to TRBD1. J gave up 8 bases and V 4 bases, and 7 bases lay outside the gene matches. The germline CDR1 and CDR2 sequences are SGHVS and FQNEAQ. This CDR3 has 13 residues. The chain's CDR3 is CASSYRGQLEAFF. CDR3 sequence (DNA): TGTGCCAGCAGCTATAGGGGACAGCTAGAAGCTTTCTTT.

V and J are TRBV11-1 and TRBJ1-2; possibly TRBD1 for D (6 bases). Germline V CDR1 and CDR2: SGHAT, FQDESV (reference sequence). This CDR3 is 13 amino acids long. V lost 5 bases and J lost 4, with 11 bases in between. The chain's CDR3 is CASSRSGAYGYTF. As DNA, the CDR3 is TGTGCCAGCAGCCGATCAGGGGCCTATGGCTACACCTTC.

The chain links TRBV19 to TRBJ1-1; 7 bases map to TRBD1. Germline V gene lookup returns CDR1 LNHDA and CDR2 SQIVND (reference sequence). The CDR3 spans 13 residues. V gave up 9 bases and J gave up 4 bases; unmatched junction bases: 8. CDR3 nucleotide sequence: TGTGCCAGCCTACAGGGGTCCTCCACTGAAGCTTTCTTT. Its protein product is CASLQGSSTEAFF.

The chain joins TRBV18 to TRBJ1-1, with TRBD1 identical over 11 bases. The CDR3 length is 16 residues. Per germline, CDR1 KGHSH and CDR2 LQKENI. The V gene end was trimmed by 4 bases and the J gene end by 3 bases; junction bases not matched to a gene: 7. The CDR3 spells CASSLGQGDIDTEAFF. The DNA of the CDR3 is TGTGCCAGCTCACTGGGACAGGGGGACATTGACACTGAAGCTTTCTTT.

V gene TRBV7-9 combines with J gene TRBJ2-1; a possible D gene is TRBD1 (6 bases). This CDR3 contains 17 residues. Germline V gene sequence: CDR1 SEHNR, CDR2 FQNEAQ (reference sequence). V was cut by 5 bases and J by 4 bases, with 21 bases left in between. CDR3 residues: CASSPTSQGRVYNEQFF. As DNA, the CDR3 is TGTGCCAGCAGCCCAACCTCACAGGGTCGGGTATACAATGAGCAGTTCTTC.

The rearrangement uses TRBV3-1 (or the pseudogene TRBV3-2) and TRBJ2-7; D is unclear. The germline gives CDR1 LGHDT, CDR2 YNNKEL (reference sequence). The CDR3 has 12 residues. V was trimmed by 3 bases and J by 6 bases, leaving 9 bases between them. The CDR3 DNA sequence: TGTGCCAGCAGCCAGGGCGTCGGCGAGCAGTACTTC. Protein sequence: CASSQGVGEQYF.

CDR3 protein: CASSRDSVDGYTF. The CDR3, as DNA: TGCGCCAGCTCACGGGACTCTGTGGATGGCTACACCTTC. This rearrangement joins TRBV5-1 to TRBJ1-2; D might be TRBD1 (5 bases). This CDR3 is built from 13 residues. CDR1 is SGHRS and CDR2 is YFSETQ in the germline V gene. The germline V and J ends were trimmed by 7 bases and 6 bases, with 16 bases remaining between them.

This chain connects TRBV4-1 to TRBJ1-2, with D maybe TRBD1 (5 bases). From germline, CDR1 is MGHRA and CDR2 YSYEKL. Trimming took 2 bases from V and 5 from J, leaving 18 bases between them. The CDR3 is 16 amino acids. The CDR3 sequence is CASSQIPWGGLYGYTF. The CDR3 DNA reads as TGCGCCAGCAGCCAAATCCCTTGGGGCGGATTATATGGCTACACCTTC.

The chain employs TRBV5-1 and TRBJ2-3; D might be TRBD1 (5 bases). Germline V gene sequence: CDR1 SGHRS, CDR2 YFSETQ. Trimming cost V 0 bases and J 2 bases, with 13 bases left between them. The length of the CDR3 is 16 residues. CDR3 loop: CASSLGEGVPTDTQYF. CDR3 nucleotide sequence: TGCGCCAGCAGCTTGGGAGAAGGGGTTCCCACAGATACGCAGTATTTT.

This sequence joins TRBV5-5 and TRBJ2-5; 7 bases agree with TRBD1. In germline, CDR1 is SGHKS, CDR2 YYEKEE (reference sequence). Germline trimming cut 3 bases from V and 5 bases from J; bases unmatched to any gene: 10. The CDR3 extends over 15 amino acids. The CDR3 bases are TGTGCCAGCAGCTCGTCACAGGGGTCGATGGAGACCCAGTACTTC. This translates into CASSSSQGSMETQYF.

This sequence joins TRBV2 and TRBJ1-2, with D unclear. V dropped 4 bases and J dropped 3 bases, with 12 bases sitting between them. Germline lookup yields CDR1 SNHLY and CDR2 FYNNEI. This CDR3 comprises 14 residues. The CDR3 DNA is TGTGCCAGCAGTGGGAGAAGCGCTTACTATGGCTACACCTTC. The encoded protein is CASSGRSAYYGYTF.

This clone was picked up one time. The V gene is TRBV7-3, the J gene TRBJ2-5; D is uncertain. The CDR3 totals 15 residues. Trimming cost V 6 bases and J 4 bases, with 18 bases left between them. Germline V gene data show CDR1 as SGHTA and CDR2 as FQGTGA. The CDR3 sequence: CASSRWAQIGETQYF. In DNA, the CDR3 is TGTGCCAGCAGTCGGTGGGCGCAGATAGGAGAGACCCAGTACTTC.